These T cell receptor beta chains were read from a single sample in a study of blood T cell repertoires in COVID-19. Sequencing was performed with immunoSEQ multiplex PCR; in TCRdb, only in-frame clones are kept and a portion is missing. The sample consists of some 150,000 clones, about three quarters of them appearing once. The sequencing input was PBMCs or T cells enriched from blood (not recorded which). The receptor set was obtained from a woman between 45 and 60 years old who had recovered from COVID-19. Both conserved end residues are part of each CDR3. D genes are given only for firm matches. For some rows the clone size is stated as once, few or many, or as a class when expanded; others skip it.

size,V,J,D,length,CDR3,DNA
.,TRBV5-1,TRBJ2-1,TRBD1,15,CASSLRTGGADEQFF,TGCGCCAGCAGCCTTCGGACAGGGGGCGCCGATGAGCAGTTCTTC
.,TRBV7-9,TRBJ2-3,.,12,CASSSVTDTQYF,TGTGCCAGCAGTTCCGTTACAGATACGCAGTATTTT
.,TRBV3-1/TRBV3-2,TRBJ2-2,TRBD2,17,CASSQDYGRELTGELFF,TGTGCCAGCAGCCAAGATTACGGGAGGGAGCTTACCGGGGAGCTGTTTTTT
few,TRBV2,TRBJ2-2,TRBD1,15,CASSSGQTNTGELFF,TGTGCCAGCAGTTCGGGACAGACGAACACCGGGGAGCTGTTTTTT
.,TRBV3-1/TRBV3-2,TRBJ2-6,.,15,CASSPGLAGANVLTF,TGTGCCAGCAGCCCAGGGTTGGCTGGGGCCAACGTCCTGACTTTC
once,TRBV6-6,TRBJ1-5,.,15,CASSERVGGNQPQHF,TGTGCCAGCAGTGAGAGGGTTGGTGGCAATCAGCCCCAGCATTTT
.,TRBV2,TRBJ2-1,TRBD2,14,CASRGLAGDNEQFF,TGTGCCAGCCGGGGACTAGCGGGAGATAATGAGCAGTTCTTC
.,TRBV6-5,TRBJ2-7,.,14,CASSQDYPPYEQYF,TGTGCCAGCAGTCAGGACTATCCACCCTACGAGCAGTACTTC
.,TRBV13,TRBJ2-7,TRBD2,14,CATYSSGGALEQYF,TGTGCCACGTACTCTAGCGGGGGGGCACTCGAGCAGTACTTC
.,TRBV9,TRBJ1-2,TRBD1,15,CASSGWDSSYYGYTF,TGTGCCAGCAGCGGATGGGACAGTAGTTACTATGGCTACACCTTC
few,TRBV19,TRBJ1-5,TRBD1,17,CASRGTGGENSNQPQHF,TGTGCCAGTAGAGGGACAGGGGGTGAAAATAGCAATCAGCCCCAGCATTTT
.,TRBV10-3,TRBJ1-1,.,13,CASHGHENTEAFF,TGTGCCTCCCACGGACACGAGAACACTGAAGCTTTCTTT
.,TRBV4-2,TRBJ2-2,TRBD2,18,CASSQDRTSGFATGELFF,TGTGCCAGCAGCCAAGATCGTACTAGCGGTTTTGCCACCGGGGAGCTGTTTTTT
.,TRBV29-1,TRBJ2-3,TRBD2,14,CSVGGGQGTDTQYF,TGCAGCGTAGGCGGGGGGCAGGGTACAGATACGCAGTATTTT
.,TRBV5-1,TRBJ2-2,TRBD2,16,CASSLALAGDTGELFF,TGCGCCAGCAGCTTGGCCCTAGCGGGAGACACCGGGGAGCTGTTTTTT
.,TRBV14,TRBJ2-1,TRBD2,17,CASSRRTPAGAQNEQFF,TGTGCCAGCAGCCGCCGAACTCCAGCGGGAGCTCAGAATGAGCAGTTCTTC
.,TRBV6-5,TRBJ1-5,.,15,CASSYSGSSNQPQHF,TGTGCCAGCAGTTACTCGGGGAGTAGCAATCAGCCCCAGCATTTT
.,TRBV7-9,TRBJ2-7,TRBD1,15,CASSWTGTGDDEQYF,TGTGCCAGCAGCTGGACCGGGACAGGGGACGACGAGCAGTACTTC
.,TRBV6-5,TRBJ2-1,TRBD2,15,CASSTPGLAINEQFF,TGTGCCAGCAGTACACCGGGACTAGCGATCAATGAGCAGTTCTTC
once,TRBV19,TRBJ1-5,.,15,CASSISGVGNQPQHF,TGTGCCAGTAGTATTTCGGGAGTCGGCAATCAGCCCCAGCATTTT
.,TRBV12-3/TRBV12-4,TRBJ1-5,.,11,CASSLNQPQHF,TGTGCCAGCAGCCTCAATCAGCCCCAGCATTTT
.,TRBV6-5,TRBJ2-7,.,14,CASSYARATYEQYF,TGTGCCAGCAGTTATGCCAGGGCAACCTACGAGCAGTACTTC
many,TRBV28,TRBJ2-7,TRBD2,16,CASSSPGLAGAGEQYF,TGTGCCAGCAGTTCCCCGGGACTAGCGGGAGCCGGCGAGCAGTACTTC
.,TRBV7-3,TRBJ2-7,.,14,CASSYSPSSGEQYF,TGTGCCAGCAGCTATTCCCCTAGCTCGGGCGAGCAGTACTTC
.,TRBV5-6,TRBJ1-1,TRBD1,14,CASSSRGWDTEAFF,TGTGCCAGCAGCTCCAGGGGGTGGGACACTGAAGCTTTCTTT
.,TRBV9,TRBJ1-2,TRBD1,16,CASSPKGTGKDYGYTF,TGTGCCAGCAGTCCCAAGGGGACAGGGAAAGACTATGGCTACACCTTC
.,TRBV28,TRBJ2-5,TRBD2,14,CASSRRGGAETQYF,TGTGCCAGCAGCCGCCGGGGGGGGGCAGAGACCCAGTACTTC
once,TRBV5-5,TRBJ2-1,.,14,CASSPGVAKNEQFF,TGTGCCAGCAGCCCGGGGGTAGCGAAGAATGAGCAGTTCTTC
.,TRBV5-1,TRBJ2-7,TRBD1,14,CASSFQGQGDEQYF,TGCGCCAGCAGCTTTCAAGGACAGGGGGACGAGCAGTACTTC
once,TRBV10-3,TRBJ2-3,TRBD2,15,CAISLAGASTDTQYF,TGTGCCATCAGTCTAGCGGGCGCTAGCACAGATACGCAGTATTTT
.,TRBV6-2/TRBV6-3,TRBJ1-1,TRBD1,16,CASSYSDRGLITEAFF,TGTGCCAGCAGTTACAGTGACAGGGGGTTGATCACTGAAGCTTTCTTT
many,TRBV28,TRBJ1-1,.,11,CASSLGDSAFF,TGTGCCAGCAGTTTGGGAGATTCGGCTTTCTTT
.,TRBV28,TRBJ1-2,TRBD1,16,CASSHPLQGVDYGYTF,TGTGCCAGCAGCCACCCCCTACAGGGGGTAGACTATGGCTACACCTTC
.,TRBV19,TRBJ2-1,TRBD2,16,CASSGTSGTSYNEQFF,TGTGCCAGTAGTGGGACTAGCGGGACATCCTACAATGAGCAGTTCTTC
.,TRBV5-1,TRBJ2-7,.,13,CASSWGTLDEQYF,TGCGCCAGCAGCTGGGGGACTCTCGACGAGCAGTACTTC
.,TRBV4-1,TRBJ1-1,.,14,CASSPIGGPTEAFF,TGCGCCAGCAGCCCTATCGGGGGGCCGACTGAAGCTTTCTTT
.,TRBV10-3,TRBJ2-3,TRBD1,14,CAIGEGQASDTQYF,TGTGCCATCGGGGAAGGACAGGCATCAGATACGCAGTATTTT
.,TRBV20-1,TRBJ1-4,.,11,CSAQWGEKLFF,TGCAGTGCCCAATGGGGGGAGAAACTGTTTTTT
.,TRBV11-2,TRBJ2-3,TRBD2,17,CASSPRGSGGGGETQYF,TGTGCCAGCAGCCCCCGAGGTTCGGGGGGGGGTGGGGAAACGCAGTATTTT
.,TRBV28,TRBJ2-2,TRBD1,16,CASRILRTGNTGELFF,TGTGCCAGCAGGATACTCAGGACAGGCAACACCGGGGAGCTGTTTTTT